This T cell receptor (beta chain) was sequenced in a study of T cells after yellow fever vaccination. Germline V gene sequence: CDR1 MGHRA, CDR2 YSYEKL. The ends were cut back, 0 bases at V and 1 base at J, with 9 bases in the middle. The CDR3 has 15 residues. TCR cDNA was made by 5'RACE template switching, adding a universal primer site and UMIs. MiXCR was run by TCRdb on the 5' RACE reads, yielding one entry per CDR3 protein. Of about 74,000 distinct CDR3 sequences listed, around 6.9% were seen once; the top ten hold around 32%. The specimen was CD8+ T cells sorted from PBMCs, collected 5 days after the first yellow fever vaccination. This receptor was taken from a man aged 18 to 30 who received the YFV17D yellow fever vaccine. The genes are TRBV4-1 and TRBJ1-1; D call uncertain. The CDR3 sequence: CASSQEAPGNTEAFF. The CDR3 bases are TGCGCCAGCAGCCAAGAGGCACCCGGGAACACTGAAGCTTTCTTT.